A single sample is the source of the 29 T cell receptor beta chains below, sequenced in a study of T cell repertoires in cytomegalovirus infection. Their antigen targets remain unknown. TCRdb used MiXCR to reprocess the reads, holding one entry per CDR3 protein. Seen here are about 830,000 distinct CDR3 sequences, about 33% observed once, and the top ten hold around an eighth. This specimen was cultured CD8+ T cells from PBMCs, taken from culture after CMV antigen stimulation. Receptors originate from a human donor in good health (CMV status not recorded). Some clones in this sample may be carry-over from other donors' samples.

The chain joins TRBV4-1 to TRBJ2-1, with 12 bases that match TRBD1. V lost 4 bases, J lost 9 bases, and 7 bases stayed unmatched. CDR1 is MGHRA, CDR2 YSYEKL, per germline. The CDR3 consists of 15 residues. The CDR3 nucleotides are TGCGCCAGCAGCCCGGGACAGGGGGCTGGTGCTGAGCAGTTCTTC. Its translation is CASSPGQGAGAEQFF.

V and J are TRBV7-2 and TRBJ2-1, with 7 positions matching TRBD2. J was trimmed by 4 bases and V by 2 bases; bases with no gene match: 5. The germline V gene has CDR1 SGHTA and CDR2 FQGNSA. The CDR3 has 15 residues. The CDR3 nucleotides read TGTACCAGCAGCTTACTAGGGACTACTTACAATGAGCAGTTCTTC. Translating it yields CTSSLLGTTYNEQFF.

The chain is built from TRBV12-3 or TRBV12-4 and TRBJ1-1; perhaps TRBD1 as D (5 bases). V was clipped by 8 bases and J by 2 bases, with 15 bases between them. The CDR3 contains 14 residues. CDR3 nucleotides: TGTGCCAGCTCAAAACAGGAGATTAACACTGAAGCTTTCTTT. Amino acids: CASSKQEINTEAFF.

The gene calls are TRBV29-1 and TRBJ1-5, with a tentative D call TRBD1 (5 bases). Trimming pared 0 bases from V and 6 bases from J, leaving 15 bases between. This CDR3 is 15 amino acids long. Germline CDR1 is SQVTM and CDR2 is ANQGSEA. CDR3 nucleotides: TGCAGCGTTGAAGACGGCAGGGAGGGAGGTCAGCCCCAGCATTTT. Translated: CSVEDGREGGQPQHF.

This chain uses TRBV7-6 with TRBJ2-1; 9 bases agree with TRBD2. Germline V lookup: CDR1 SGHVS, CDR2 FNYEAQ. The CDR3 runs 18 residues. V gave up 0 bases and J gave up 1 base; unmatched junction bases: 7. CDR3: CASSLASPSGASYNEQFF. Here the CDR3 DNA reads TGTGCCAGCAGCTTAGCGAGTCCTAGCGGGGCATCCTACAATGAGCAGTTCTTC.

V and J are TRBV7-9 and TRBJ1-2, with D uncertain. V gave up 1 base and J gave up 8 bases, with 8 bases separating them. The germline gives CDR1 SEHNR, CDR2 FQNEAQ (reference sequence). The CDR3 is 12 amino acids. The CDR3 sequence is CASSLVRGGYTF. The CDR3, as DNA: TGTGCCAGCAGCTTAGTAAGAGGCGGCTACACCTTC.

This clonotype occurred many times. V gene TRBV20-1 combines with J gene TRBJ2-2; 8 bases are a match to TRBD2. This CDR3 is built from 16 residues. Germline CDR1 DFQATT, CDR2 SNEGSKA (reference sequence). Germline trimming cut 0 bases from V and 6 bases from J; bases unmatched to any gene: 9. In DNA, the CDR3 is TGCAGTGCTAGAGATAACGTCGGGGGGGGCGCCGGGGAGCTGTTTTTT. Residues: CSARDNVGGGAGELFF.

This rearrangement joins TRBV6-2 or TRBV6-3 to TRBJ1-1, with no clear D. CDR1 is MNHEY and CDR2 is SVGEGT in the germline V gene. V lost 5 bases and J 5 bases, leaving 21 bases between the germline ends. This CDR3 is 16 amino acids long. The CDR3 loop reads CASSVWGYLGNTEAFF. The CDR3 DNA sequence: TGTGCCAGCAGTGTGTGGGGATACCTAGGGAATACTGAAGCTTTCTTT.

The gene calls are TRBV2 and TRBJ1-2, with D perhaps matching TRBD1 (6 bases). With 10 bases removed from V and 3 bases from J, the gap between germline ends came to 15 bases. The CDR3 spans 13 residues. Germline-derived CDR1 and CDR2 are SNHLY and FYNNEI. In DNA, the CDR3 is TGTGCCACGGGCCCCAGACAGGACTATGGCTACACCTTC. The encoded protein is CATGPRQDYGYTF.

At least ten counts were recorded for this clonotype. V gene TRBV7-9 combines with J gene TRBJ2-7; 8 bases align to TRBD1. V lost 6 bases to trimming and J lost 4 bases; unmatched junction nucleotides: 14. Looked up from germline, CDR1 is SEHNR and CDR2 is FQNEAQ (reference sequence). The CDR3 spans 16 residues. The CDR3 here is CASRPAQGDRSYEQYF. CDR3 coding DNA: TGTGCCAGCAGACCTGCCCAGGGGGACAGGAGTTACGAGCAGTACTTC. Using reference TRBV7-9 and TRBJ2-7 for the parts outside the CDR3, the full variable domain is DTGVSQNPRHKITKRGQNVTFRCDPISEHNRLYWYRQTLGQGPEFLTYFQNEAQLEKSRLLSDRFSAERPKGSFSTLEIQRTEQGDSAMYLCASRPAQGDRSYEQYFGPGTRLTVT.

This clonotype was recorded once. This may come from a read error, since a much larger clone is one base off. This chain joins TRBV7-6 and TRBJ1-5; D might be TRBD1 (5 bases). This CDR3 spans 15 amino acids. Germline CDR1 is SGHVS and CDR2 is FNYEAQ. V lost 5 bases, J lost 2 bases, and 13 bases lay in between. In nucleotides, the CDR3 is TGTGCCAGCAGCCTCGCAGGGATGGGCAATCAGCCCCAGCATTTT. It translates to CASSLAGMGNQPQHF.

The CDR3, as DNA: TGCAGTGCCCCCCCCGGGGGGCCTAACTATGGCTACACCTTC. This codes for CSAPPGGPNYGYTF. The chain has TRBV20-1 and TRBJ1-2, with D possibly TRBD1 on 6 matching bases. The CDR3 is 14 amino acids. Trimming pared 6 bases from V and 0 bases from J, leaving 14 bases between. Germline-derived CDR1 and CDR2 are DFQATT and SNEGSKA (reference sequence).

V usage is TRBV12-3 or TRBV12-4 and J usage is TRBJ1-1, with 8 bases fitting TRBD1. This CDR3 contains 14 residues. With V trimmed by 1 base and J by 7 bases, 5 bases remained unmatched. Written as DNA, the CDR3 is TGTGCCAGCAGTTTAGTGGGGACAGGTGATGAAGCTTTCTTT. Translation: CASSLVGTGDEAFF.

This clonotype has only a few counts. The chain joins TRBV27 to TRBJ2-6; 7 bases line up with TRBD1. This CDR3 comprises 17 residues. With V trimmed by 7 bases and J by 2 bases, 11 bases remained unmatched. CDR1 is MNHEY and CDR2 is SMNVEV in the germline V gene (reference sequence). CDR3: CASTYRDSPPGANVLTF. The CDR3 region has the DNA TGTGCCAGCACCTATCGGGACAGCCCTCCTGGGGCCAACGTCCTGACTTTC. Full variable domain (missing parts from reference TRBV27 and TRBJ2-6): EAQVTQNPRYLITVTGKKLTVTCSQNMNHEYMSWYRQDPGLGLRQIYYSMNVEVTDKGDVPEGYKVSRKEKRNFPLILESPSPNQTSLYFCASTYRDSPPGANVLTFGAGSRLTVL.

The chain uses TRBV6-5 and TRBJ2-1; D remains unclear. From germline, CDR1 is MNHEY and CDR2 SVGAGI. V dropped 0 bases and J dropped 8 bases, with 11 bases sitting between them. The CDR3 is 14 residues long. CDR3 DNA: TGTGCCAGCAGTTACTCCAGGTGGCAGGATGAGCAGTTCTTC. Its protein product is CASSYSRWQDEQFF.

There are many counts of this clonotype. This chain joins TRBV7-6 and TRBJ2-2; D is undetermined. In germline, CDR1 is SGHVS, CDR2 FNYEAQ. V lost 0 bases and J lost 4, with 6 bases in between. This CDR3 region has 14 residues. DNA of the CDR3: TGTGCCAGCAGCTTAGCGATAACCACCGGGGAGCTGTTTTTT. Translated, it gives CASSLAITTGELFF.

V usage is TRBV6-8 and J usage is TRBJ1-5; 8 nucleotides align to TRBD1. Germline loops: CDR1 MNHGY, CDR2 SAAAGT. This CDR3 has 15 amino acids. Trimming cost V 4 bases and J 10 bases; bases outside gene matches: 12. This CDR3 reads CASSSGQGGGAPQHF. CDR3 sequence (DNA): TGTGCCAGCAGTTCTGGACAGGGAGGGGGGGCCCCCCAGCATTTT.

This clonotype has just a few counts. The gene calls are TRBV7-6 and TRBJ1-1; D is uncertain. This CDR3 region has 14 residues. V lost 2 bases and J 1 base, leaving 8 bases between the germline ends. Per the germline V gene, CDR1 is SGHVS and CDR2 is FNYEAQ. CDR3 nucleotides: TGTGCCAGCAGCTTATATCCTCAGAACACTGAAGCTTTCTTT. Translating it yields CASSLYPQNTEAFF.

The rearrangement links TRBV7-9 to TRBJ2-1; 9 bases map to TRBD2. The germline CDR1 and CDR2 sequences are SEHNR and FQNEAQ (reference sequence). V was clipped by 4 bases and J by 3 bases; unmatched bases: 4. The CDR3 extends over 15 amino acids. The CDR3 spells CASSSTSGHYNEQFF. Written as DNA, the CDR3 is TGTGCCAGCAGCTCGACTAGCGGACACTACAATGAGCAGTTCTTC. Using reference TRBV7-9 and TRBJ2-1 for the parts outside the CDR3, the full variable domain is DTGVSQNPRHKITKRGQNVTFRCDPISEHNRLYWYRQTLGQGPEFLTYFQNEAQLEKSRLLSDRFSAERPKGSFSTLEIQRTEQGDSAMYLCASSSTSGHYNEQFFGPGTRLTVL.

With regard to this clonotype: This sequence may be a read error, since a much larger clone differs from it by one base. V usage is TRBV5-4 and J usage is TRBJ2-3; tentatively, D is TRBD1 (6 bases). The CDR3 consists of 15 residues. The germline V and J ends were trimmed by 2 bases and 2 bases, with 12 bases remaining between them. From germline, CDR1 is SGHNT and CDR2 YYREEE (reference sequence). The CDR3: CASSFVGDNTDTQYF. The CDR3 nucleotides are TGTGCCAGCAGCTTTGTCGGGGACAACACAGATACGCAGTATTTT.

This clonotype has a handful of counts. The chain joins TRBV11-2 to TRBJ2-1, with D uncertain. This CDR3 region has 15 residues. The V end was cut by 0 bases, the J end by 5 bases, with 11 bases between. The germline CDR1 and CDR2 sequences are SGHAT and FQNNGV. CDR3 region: CASSLESSWNNEQFF. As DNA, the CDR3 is TGTGCCAGCAGCTTAGAATCCAGCTGGAACAATGAGCAGTTCTTC.

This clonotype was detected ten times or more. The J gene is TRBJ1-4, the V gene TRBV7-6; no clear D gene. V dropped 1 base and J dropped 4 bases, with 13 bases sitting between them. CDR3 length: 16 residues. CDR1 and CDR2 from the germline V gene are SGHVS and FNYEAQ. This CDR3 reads CASSLVSGRINEKLFF. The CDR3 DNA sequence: TGTGCCAGCAGCTTAGTTTCGGGGAGGATTAATGAAAAACTGTTTTTT.

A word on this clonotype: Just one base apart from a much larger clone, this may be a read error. The CDR3 spells CASSAETGSGNTIYF. The CDR3 DNA reads as TGTGCCAGCAGCGCCGAGACAGGGTCTGGAAACACCATATATTTT. The chain combines TRBV9 with TRBJ1-3; 7 nucleotides align to TRBD1. The germline V gene has CDR1 SGDLS and CDR2 YYNGEE. The CDR3 has 15 amino acids. J gave up 1 base and V 3 bases, and 4 bases lay outside the gene matches.

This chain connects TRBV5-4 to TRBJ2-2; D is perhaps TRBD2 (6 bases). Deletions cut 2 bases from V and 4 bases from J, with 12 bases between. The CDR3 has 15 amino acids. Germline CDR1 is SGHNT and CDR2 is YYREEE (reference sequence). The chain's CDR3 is CASSFFRAGTGELFF. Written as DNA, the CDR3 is TGTGCCAGCAGCTTCTTTAGAGCGGGCACCGGGGAGCTGTTTTTT. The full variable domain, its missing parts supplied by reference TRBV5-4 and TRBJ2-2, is ETGVTQSPTHLIKTRGQQVTLRCSSQSGHNTVSWYQQALGQGPQFIFQYYREEENGRGNFPPRFSGLQFPNYSSELNVNALELDDSALYLCASSFFRAGTGELFFGEGSRLTVL.

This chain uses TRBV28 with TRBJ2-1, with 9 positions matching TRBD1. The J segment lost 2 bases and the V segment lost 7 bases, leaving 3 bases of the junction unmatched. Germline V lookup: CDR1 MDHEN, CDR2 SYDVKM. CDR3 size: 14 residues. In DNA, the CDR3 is TGTGCCAGCATGGACAGGGGTACCTACAATGAGCAGTTCTTC. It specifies CASMDRGTYNEQFF.

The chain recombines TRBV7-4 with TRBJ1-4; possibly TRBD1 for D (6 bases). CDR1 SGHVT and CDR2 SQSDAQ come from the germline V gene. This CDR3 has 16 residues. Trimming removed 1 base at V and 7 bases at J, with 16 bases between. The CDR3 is CASSLEGGAVSEKLFF. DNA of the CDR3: TGTGCCAGCAGCTTAGAGGGGGGCGCCGTTAGTGAAAAACTGTTTTTT.

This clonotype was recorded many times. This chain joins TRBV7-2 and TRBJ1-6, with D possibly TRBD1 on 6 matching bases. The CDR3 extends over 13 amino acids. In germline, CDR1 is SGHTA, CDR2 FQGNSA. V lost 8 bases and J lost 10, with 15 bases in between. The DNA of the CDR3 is TGTGCCAGCGGACGGGGGGCGGGATCACCCCTCCACTTT. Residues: CASGRGAGSPLHF.

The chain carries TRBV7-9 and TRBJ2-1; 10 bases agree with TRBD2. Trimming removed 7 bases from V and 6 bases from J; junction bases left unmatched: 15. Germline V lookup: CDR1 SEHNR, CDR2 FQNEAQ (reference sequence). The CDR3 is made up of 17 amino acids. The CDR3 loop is CASIPPLTSGETNEQFF. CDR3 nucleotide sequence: TGTGCCAGCATCCCCCCCCTTACTAGCGGGGAGACCAATGAGCAGTTCTTC.

The CDR3 region is CASSPAGGPLSTDTQYF. The CDR3 region has the DNA TGTGCCAGCAGCCCAGCGGGGGGGCCGTTGAGCACAGATACGCAGTATTTT. The V call is TRBV5-8, the J call TRBJ2-3, with 10 bases that match TRBD2. The germline V gene encodes CDR1 SGHTS and CDR2 YDEGEE. The CDR3 length is 17 residues. V trimming: 4 bases; J trimming: 0 bases; junction bases outside the gene matches: 8.